This TCR beta chain was sequenced for a study of T cell repertoires in cytomegalovirus infection. Background on the study: From public TCR beta signatures came an indication of both CMV infection and matching HLA type. Findings and limits, study-wide: Frequencies of public TCR beta families were cumulated, and this identified carriers of CMV plus the relevant HLA. CMV-specific TCR beta clonotypes restricted by HLA-C dominated the ex vivo response.

TCRdb recomputed calls from the reads with MiXCR, one row per CDR3 protein. This sample has roughly 300,000 distinct CDR3 sequences, with 9.5% found just once. This clonotype has a count of ten or more. Its matching antigen is unknown. The CDR3 contains 18 residues. Germline CDR1 and CDR2: SGHTA and FQGNSA. Unmatched junction bases numbered 9, after V lost 5 bases and J lost 0 bases. Specimen: PBMCs. The sequence was collected from a human donor in good health (CMV status not recorded). Some clones in this sample may be carry-over from other donors' samples. The gene calls are TRBV7-2 and TRBJ2-2, with 10 bases lining up with TRBD2. The CDR3 coding sequence is TGTGCCAGCAGCCGGACTAGCGGAACTTATGCGAACACCGGGGAGCTGTTTTTT. It encodes CASSRTSGTYANTGELFF.